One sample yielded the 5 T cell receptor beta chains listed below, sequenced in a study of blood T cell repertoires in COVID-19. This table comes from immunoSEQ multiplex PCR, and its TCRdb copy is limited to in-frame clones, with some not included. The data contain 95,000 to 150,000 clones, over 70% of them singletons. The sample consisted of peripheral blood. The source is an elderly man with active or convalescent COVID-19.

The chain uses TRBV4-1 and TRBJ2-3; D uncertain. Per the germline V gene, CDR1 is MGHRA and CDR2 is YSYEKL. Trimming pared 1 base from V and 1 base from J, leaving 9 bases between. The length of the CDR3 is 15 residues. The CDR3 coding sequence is TGCGCCAGCAGCCAAGGCGCGCGAGGCACAGATACGCAGTATTTT. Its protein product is CASSQGARGTDTQYF.

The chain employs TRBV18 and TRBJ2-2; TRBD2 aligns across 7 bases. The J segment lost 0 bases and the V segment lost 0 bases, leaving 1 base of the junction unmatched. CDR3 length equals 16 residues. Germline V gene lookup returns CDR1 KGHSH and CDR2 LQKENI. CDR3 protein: CASSPPAGANTGELFF. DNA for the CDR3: TGTGCCAGCTCACCACCGGCGGGGGCGAACACCGGGGAGCTGTTTTTT.

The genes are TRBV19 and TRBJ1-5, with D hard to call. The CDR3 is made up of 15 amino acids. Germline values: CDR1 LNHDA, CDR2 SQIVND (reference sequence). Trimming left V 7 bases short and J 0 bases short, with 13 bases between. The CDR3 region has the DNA TGTGCCAGTAATCCCGGCGGGAGTAGCAATCAGCCCCAGCATTTT. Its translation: CASNPGGSSNQPQHF.

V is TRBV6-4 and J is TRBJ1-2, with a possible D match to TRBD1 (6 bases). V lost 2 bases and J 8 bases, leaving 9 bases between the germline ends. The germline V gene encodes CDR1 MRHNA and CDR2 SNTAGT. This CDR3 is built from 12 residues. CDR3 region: CASSDAGEGYTF. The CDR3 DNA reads TGTGCCAGCAGTGACGCAGGGGAAGGCTACACCTTC.

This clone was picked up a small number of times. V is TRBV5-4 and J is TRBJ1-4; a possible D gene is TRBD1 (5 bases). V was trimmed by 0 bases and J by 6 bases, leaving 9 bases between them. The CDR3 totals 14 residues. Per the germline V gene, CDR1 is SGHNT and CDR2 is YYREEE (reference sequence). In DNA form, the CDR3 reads TGTGCCAGCAGCTTGGCAGGGTTCGATGAAAAACTGTTTTTT. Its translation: CASSLAGFDEKLFF. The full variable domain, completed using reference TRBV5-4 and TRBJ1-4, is ETGVTQSPTHLIKTRGQQVTLRCSSQSGHNTVSWYQQALGQGPQFIFQYYREEENGRGNFPPRFSGLQFPNYSSELNVNALELDDSALYLCASSLAGFDEKLFFGSGTQLSVL.